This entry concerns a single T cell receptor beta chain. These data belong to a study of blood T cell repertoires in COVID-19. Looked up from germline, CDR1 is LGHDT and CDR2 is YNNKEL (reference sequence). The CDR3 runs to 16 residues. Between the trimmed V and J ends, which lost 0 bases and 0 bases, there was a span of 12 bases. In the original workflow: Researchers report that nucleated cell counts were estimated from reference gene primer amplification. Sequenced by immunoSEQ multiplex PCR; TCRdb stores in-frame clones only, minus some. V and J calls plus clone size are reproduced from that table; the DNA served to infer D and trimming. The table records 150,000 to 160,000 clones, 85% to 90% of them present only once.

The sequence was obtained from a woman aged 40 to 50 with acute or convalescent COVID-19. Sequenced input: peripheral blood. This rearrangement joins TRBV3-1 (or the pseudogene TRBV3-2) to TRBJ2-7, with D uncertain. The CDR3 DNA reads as TGTGCCAGCAGCCAAGACCCTGCGGCCTCCTCCTACGAGCAGTACTTC. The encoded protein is CASSQDPAASSYEQYF.